The T cell receptor (beta chain) described here comes from a study of OX40 agonist ivuxolimab in advanced cancers. Across the study: The patients received ivuxolimab by intravenous route every 2 weeks at 0.01 to 10 mg/kg. Earlier anti-PD-1, anti-PD-L1 or anti-CTLA-4 therapy was permitted; about 44% had received some. Study observations and caveats: The authors did not determine the antigen specificity of the expanded peripheral T cells.

Autoimmune disease history or systemic immunosuppression led to patients being barred. About this clone: Its antigen is not known.

Germline CDR1 and CDR2: SGHDT and YYEEEE. The V and J ends lost 0 bases and 2 bases respectively, with 5 bases between them. The CDR3 has 14 amino acids. Profiling relied on immunoSEQ multiplex PCR, and the TCRdb table lists in-frame clones only, not all of them. The sample shows some 86,000 clones, 87% of them seen only once. Sequencing used CD4+ or CD8+ T cells sorted from blood, obtained in a trial of the OX40 agonist ivuxolimab. The receptor comes from an adult with an advanced solid tumor such as melanoma, head and neck, liver or kidney cancer. The chain links TRBV5-6 to TRBJ2-2; no reliable D call. The CDR3 sequence is CASSLGLNTGELFF. CDR3 in DNA: TGTGCCAGCAGCTTGGGACTTAACACCGGGGAGCTGTTTTTT.